One sample yielded the 16 T cell receptor beta chains listed below, sequenced in a study of blood T cell repertoires in COVID-19. Here immunoSEQ multiplex PCR was the method, and the copy in TCRdb shows in-frame clones only, minus some. The data contain 200,000 to 250,000 clones, approximately 81% of them singletons. The specimen sequenced was peripheral blood. The receptor source for this set is a woman over 75 with acute or convalescent COVID-19.

This chain links TRBV3-1 (or the pseudogene TRBV3-2) with TRBJ1-3; TRBD1 might be the D (5 bases). V dropped 0 bases and J dropped 4 bases, with 13 bases sitting between them. Per germline, CDR1 LGHDT and CDR2 YNNKEL (reference sequence). The CDR3 spans 16 residues. The CDR3 region is CASSQESGMGGNTIYF. In DNA form, the CDR3 reads TGTGCCAGCAGCCAAGAGTCAGGGATGGGGGGAAACACCATATATTTT.

The chain has TRBV5-1 and TRBJ1-2, with 7 bases aligning to TRBD1. CDR3 length: 14 residues. Germline V CDR1 and CDR2: SGHRS, YFSETQ. Losses at the gene ends were 1 base for V and 2 bases for J; bases not matched to a gene: 2. DNA for the CDR3: TGCGCCAGCAGCTTGACAGGGGAGAACTATGGCTACACCTTC. Its protein product is CASSLTGENYGYTF.

The chain uses TRBV25-1 and TRBJ1-6; tentative D call: TRBD1 (5 bases). V was cut by 8 bases and J by 7 bases, with 12 bases left in between. The germline gives CDR1 MGHDK, CDR2 SYGVNS. The CDR3 consists of 13 residues. CDR3 sequence reads: CASGDGGNSPLHF. Here the CDR3 DNA reads TGTGCCAGCGGGGACGGGGGAAATTCACCCCTCCACTTT.

This clone came up a few times. The chain combines TRBV30 with TRBJ1-3; D gene ambiguous. CDR1 and CDR2 (germline): GTSNPN, SVGIG (reference sequence). V shed 4 bases and J shed 5 bases, with 9 bases lying between them. The CDR3 consists of 12 residues. In DNA form, the CDR3 reads TGTGCCTGGACCCCGAGTCGAAACACCATATATTTT. It translates to CAWTPSRNTIYF. Using reference TRBV30 and TRBJ1-3 for the parts outside the CDR3, the full variable domain is SQTIHQWPATLVQPVGSPLSLECTVEGTSNPNLYWYRQAAGRGLQLLFYSVGIGQISSEVPQNLSASRPQDRQFILSSKKLLLSDSGFYLCAWTPSRNTIYFGEGSWLTVV.

This clone was seen once. V usage is TRBV6-5 and J usage is TRBJ1-2; the D is unclear. The CDR3 totals 13 residues. Trimming took off 2 bases at V and 9 bases at J, with 13 bases between the two ends. Germline V gives CDR1 MNHEY, CDR2 SVGAGI. CDR3 coding DNA: TGTGCCAGCAGTTACCCGAATATGAGGCGCTACACCTTC. Protein sequence: CASSYPNMRRYTF.

The chain has TRBV5-1 and TRBJ1-4, with D tentatively TRBD1 (5 bases). Germline V gives CDR1 SGHRS, CDR2 YFSETQ. The CDR3 contains 15 residues. Trimming removed 4 bases from V and 3 bases from J, with 13 bases in between. As DNA, the CDR3 is TGCGCCAGCAGCCTGACGGGACTGTCTAATGAAAAACTGTTTTTT. Translation: CASSLTGLSNEKLFF.

The chain has TRBV11-3 and TRBJ2-2, with D tentatively TRBD2 (5 bases). This CDR3 spans 16 amino acids. Germline CDR1 reads SGHNT; CDR2 reads YENEEA. Deletions cut 6 bases from V and 5 bases from J, with 19 bases between. CDR3 in DNA: TGTGCCAGCAGTTGGGAGTTAGCCGGGGTGACCGGGGAGCTGTTTTTT. This codes for CASSWELAGVTGELFF.

The gene calls are TRBV3-1 (or the pseudogene TRBV3-2) and TRBJ2-3; 8 bases agree with TRBD2. V trimming: 4 bases; J trimming: 2 bases; junction bases outside the gene matches: 8. The CDR3 runs 16 residues. Looked up from germline, CDR1 is LGHDT and CDR2 is YNNKEL (reference sequence). The chain's CDR3 is CASSLGVAGNTDTQYF. CDR3 in DNA: TGTGCCAGCAGCCTCGGGGTAGCGGGGAACACAGATACGCAGTATTTT.

The V call is TRBV7-2, the J call TRBJ2-2; 7 bases align to TRBD1. The CDR3 loop spans 16 amino acids. The V segment lost 1 base and the J segment 4 bases; nucleotides outside the gene matches: 6. CDR1 is SGHTA and CDR2 is FQGNSA in the germline V gene. The CDR3 sequence: CASSLVGTATTGELFF. CDR3 nucleotides: TGTGCCAGCAGCTTAGTGGGGACAGCCACCACCGGGGAGCTGTTTTTT.

CDR3 sequence (DNA): TGTGCCAGCAGCTCCACGGGAGGGGGACAAACAGATACGCAGTATTTT. This codes for CASSSTGGGQTDTQYF. V usage is TRBV7-9 and J usage is TRBJ2-3; 8 positions match TRBD2. CDR1 and CDR2 (germline): SEHNR, FQNEAQ (reference sequence). The CDR3 loop spans 16 amino acids. J lost 3 bases, V lost 4 bases, and 9 bases had no gene match.

V gene TRBV3-1 (or the pseudogene TRBV3-2) combines with J gene TRBJ2-7; D remains unclear. The germline V and J ends were trimmed by 6 bases and 5 bases, with 8 bases remaining between them. Germline V gives CDR1 LGHDT, CDR2 YNNKEL (reference sequence). This CDR3 is 11 amino acids long. Written as DNA, the CDR3 is TGTGCCAGCAGAGCGACGAACGAGCAGTACTTC. As protein: CASRATNEQYF.

The CDR3 nucleotides are TGTGCCAGCAGCTTGCGACAGGGGAATTCACCCCTCCACTTT. This translates into CASSLRQGNSPLHF. This chain joins TRBV5-5 and TRBJ1-6, with TRBD1 identical over 8 bases. The CDR3 extends over 14 amino acids. Germline CDR1 reads SGHKS; CDR2 reads YYEKEE (reference sequence). With V trimmed by 1 base and J by 7 bases, 1 base remained unmatched.

This chain links TRBV19 with TRBJ2-1, with TRBD1 matching 9 bases. With 3 bases clipped from V and 5 bases from J, the junction kept 11 bases outside the gene matches. There are 17 residues in the CDR3. Per the germline V gene, CDR1 is LNHDA and CDR2 is SQIVND (reference sequence). This chain's CDR3 is CASSMGGQGGWNNEQFF. The DNA of the CDR3 is TGTGCCAGTAGTATGGGGGGACAGGGAGGTTGGAACAATGAGCAGTTCTTC.

CDR3 in DNA: TGTGCCAGCAGCCGGAGGGCCGGGGGAAACACCATATATTTT. Translation: CASSRRAGGNTIYF. The chain recombines TRBV3-1 (or the pseudogene TRBV3-2) with TRBJ1-3; D remains ambiguous. V was pared by 4 bases and J by 4 bases, with 11 bases between. The CDR3 is 14 amino acids. Germline assignment: CDR1 LGHDT and CDR2 YNNKEL (reference sequence).

In this sample, this clone turned up a few times. CDR3 loop: CASSTQAVGVSNQPQHF. CDR3 bases: TGTGCCAGCAGCACTCAGGCGGTAGGGGTTAGCAATCAGCCCCAGCATTTT. V gene TRBV28 combines with J gene TRBJ1-5, with D perhaps matching TRBD1 (5 bases). From germline, CDR1 is MDHEN and CDR2 SYDVKM. The V and J ends lost 6 bases and 0 bases respectively, with 18 bases between them. This CDR3 has 17 amino acids.

Regarding this clone: The same CDR3 also results from other DNA sequences found in this sample. V and J are TRBV27 and TRBJ1-2; maybe TRBD1 (6 bases). Trimming left V 3 bases short and J 4 bases short, with 9 bases between. The CDR3 length is 13 residues. Per germline, CDR1 MNHEY and CDR2 SMNVEV (reference sequence). This CDR3 reads CASSFQGSYGYTF. CDR3 sequence (DNA): TGTGCCAGCAGTTTCCAGGGGAGCTATGGCTACACCTTC.